The following is a TCR beta chain sequence with its context. What it binds is not known. These data come from a study of CD8 T cells in ankylosing spondylitis. A quantitative 5'-RACE method, one with molecular barcodes, was used to make TCR beta libraries. Each CDR3 protein is one row after TCRdb ran MiXCR on the 5' RACE reads. The table lists about 260,000 distinct CDR3 sequences, more than 20% of them singletons. The length of the CDR3 is 15 residues. V shed 7 bases and J 0 bases; nucleotides not matched to a gene: 8. Germline V gene data show CDR1 as DFQATT and CDR2 as SNEGSKA (reference sequence). Broader study findings: Prior work had noted some motif variants in reactive arthritis blood and synovial fluid. It appeared that ankylosing spondylitis blood was characterized by a TCR beta motif of roughly 8 highly homologous variants. CD8+ cells made up the disease-linked clones, which were relatively rare in peripheral blood.

V usage is TRBV20-1 and J usage is TRBJ2-5, with TRBD2 matching 10 bases. This clonotype was sampled from a male donor with ankylosing spondylitis or in good health (not recorded which). Sequencing input: blood, either unsorted or a sorted T cell fraction (not recorded which). The CDR3 is CSGGTSAWYQETQYF. The CDR3, as DNA: TGCAGTGGCGGGACTAGCGCGTGGTACCAAGAGACCCAGTACTTC.